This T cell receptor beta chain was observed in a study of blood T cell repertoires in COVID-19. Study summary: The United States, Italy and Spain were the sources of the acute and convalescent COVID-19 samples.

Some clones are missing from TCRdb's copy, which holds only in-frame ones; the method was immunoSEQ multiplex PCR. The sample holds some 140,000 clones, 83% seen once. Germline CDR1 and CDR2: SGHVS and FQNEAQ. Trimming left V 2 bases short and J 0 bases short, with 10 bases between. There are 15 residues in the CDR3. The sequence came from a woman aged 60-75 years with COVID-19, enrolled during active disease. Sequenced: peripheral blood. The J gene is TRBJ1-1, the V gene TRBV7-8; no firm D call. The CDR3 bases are TGTGCCAGCAGCTTACCGACAAATATGAACACTGAAGCTTTCTTT. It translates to CASSLPTNMNTEAFF.